The 30 T cell receptor beta chains listed next were all sequenced from one sample in a study of blood T cells in healthy people across ages. Together with a sample-barcoded 5' primer, a J-beta primer mix was included in a second PCR lasting about 6 to 11 cycles. From the 5' RACE reads, TCRdb called clonotypes with MiXCR, one entry per CDR3 protein. Of hundreds of thousands of distinct CDR3 sequences listed, about 43% were seen once; the top ten hold around 32%. Sequencing was carried out using blood. These receptors were taken from a man older than 75 in good health.

The CDR3 region has the DNA TGTGCCATGGGAATTAGCGGGAGTTTTGCTGAGCAGTTCTTC. Its translation: CAMGISGSFAEQFF. The chain uses TRBV10-3 and TRBJ2-1, with TRBD2 matching 9 bases. The CDR3 sequence is 14 residues long. Germline lookup yields CDR1 ENHRY and CDR2 SYGVKD. V dropped 9 bases and J dropped 9; count of bases not matched to a gene: 12.

About this clonotype: The junction shows a germline mismatch at one end, possibly a read error. The CDR3 DNA follows: TGCAGTGCCACTGGCGGTTCGGCGAACGCTGAAGCTTTCTTT. Protein: CSATGGSANAEAFF. This chain uses TRBV20-1 with TRBJ1-1; no firm D call. Germline CDR1 DFQATT, CDR2 SNEGSKA (reference sequence). This CDR3 has 14 amino acids.

This clonotype has more than one count but fewer than ten. V usage is TRBV20-1 and J usage is TRBJ2-5, with D possibly matching TRBD2 (5 bases). The J call is uncertain, as TRBJ2-7 better fits the DNA end. The germline CDR1 and CDR2 sequences are DFQATT and SNEGSKA (reference sequence). The CDR3 covers 15 residues. CDR3 in DNA: TGCAGTGCTCCTGAGAGTCGCAGGCCCGAGGGCGAGCAGTACTTC. Translation: CSAPESRRPEGEQYF.

The J gene is TRBJ2-7, the V gene TRBV28; maybe TRBD2 (6 bases). Between the trimmed V and J ends, which lost 6 bases and 4 bases, there was a span of 19 bases. The germline V gene encodes CDR1 MDHEN and CDR2 SYDVKM. The CDR3 is 15 residues long. The chain's CDR3 is CASRTGTPRNYEQYF. CDR3 sequence (DNA): TGTGCCAGCAGAACCGGGACTCCAAGAAATTACGAGCAGTACTTC.

The CDR3 DNA is TGCAGTGCTAGGGACTTCCGGGGTACTAACTATGGCTACACCTTC. This gives the protein CSARDFRGTNYGYTF. This chain links TRBV20-1 with TRBJ1-2; D gene uncertain. CDR3 length: 15 residues. The ends were cut back, 3 bases at V and 0 bases at J, with 14 bases in the middle. Germline V gene lookup returns CDR1 DFQATT and CDR2 SNEGSKA (reference sequence).

This clonotype was detected only once. The chain employs TRBV6-1 and TRBJ2-7; maybe TRBD1 (5 bases). The V gene lost 1 base and the J gene lost 2 bases, with 12 bases spanning the gap. Germline lookup yields CDR1 MNHNS and CDR2 SASEGT. The CDR3 loop spans 15 amino acids. Here the CDR3 reads CASSEETATTYEQYF. The DNA for the CDR3 is TGTGCCAGCAGTGAAGAGACAGCTACTACCTACGAGCAGTACTTC.

This clonotype was found many times. The chain combines TRBV4-1 with TRBJ2-5, with D perhaps TRBD1 (5 bases). Germline V gene data show CDR1 as MGHRA and CDR2 as YSYEKL. The V end was cut by 0 bases, the J end by 3 bases, with 11 bases between. CDR3 length equals 15 residues. The CDR3 bases are TGCGCCAGCAGCCAAGAAAGGACACTAAAAGAGACCCAGTACTTC. As protein: CASSQERTLKETQYF.

This chain uses TRBV7-2 with TRBJ1-6; 7 nucleotides line up with TRBD1. Germline CDR1 reads SGHTA; CDR2 reads FQGNSA. The V and J ends lost 3 bases and 0 bases, in that order; junction bases with no gene match: 2. This CDR3 spans 16 amino acids. The CDR3 sequence is CASSLDRSSYNSPLHF. The CDR3 region has the DNA TGTGCCAGCAGCTTGGACAGGAGCTCCTATAATTCACCCCTCCACTTT.

This chain links TRBV6-1 with TRBJ1-6; D is undetermined. This CDR3 is 13 amino acids long. Germline V lookup: CDR1 MNHNS, CDR2 SASEGT. V was clipped by 7 bases and J by 10 bases, with 14 bases between them. CDR3 nucleotides: TGTGCCAGCATTTTTTCCGAGAAGTCACCCCTCCACTTT. Protein product: CASIFSEKSPLHF.

The rearrangement uses TRBV20-1 and TRBJ1-2, with a tentative D call TRBD1 (5 bases). Germline assignment: CDR1 DFQATT and CDR2 SNEGSKA (reference sequence). Trimming left V 3 bases short and J 5 bases short, with 16 bases between. CDR3 length: 14 amino acids. The CDR3 DNA sequence: TGCAGTGCTAGTCTTACAGGTTTAAATTATGGCTACACCTTC. Its protein product is CSASLTGLNYGYTF.

A note on this clonotype: A read error may be the cause here, since a much bigger clone is one base away. The chain carries TRBV7-9 and TRBJ2-1; no definite D call. CDR1 is SEHNR and CDR2 is FQNEAQ in the germline V gene (reference sequence). CDR3 size: 14 residues. CDR3: CASSLSVSTNGQFF. CDR3 DNA sequence: TGTGCCAGCAGCTTAAGTGTCTCGACCAATGGGCAGTTCTTC.

This clonotype was recorded a few times. A read error may be the cause here, since a much bigger clone is one base away. This chain connects TRBV5-4 to TRBJ2-1; no definite D call. CDR3 length: 14 residues. V lost 0 bases to trimming and J lost 13 bases, with 17 bases between them. Germline values: CDR1 SGHNT, CDR2 YYREEE (reference sequence). CDR3 sequence: CASSLEFELETQFF. In DNA form, the CDR3 reads TGTGCCAGCAGCTTGGAGTTTGAATTAGAGACCCAGTTCTTC.

The chain carries TRBV7-9 and TRBJ1-2, with D possibly matching TRBD1 (6 bases). The CDR3 spans 14 residues. The germline V gene has CDR1 SEHNR and CDR2 FQNEAQ (reference sequence). The V end lost 5 bases, the J end lost 2 bases, and 12 bases lay between the germline ends. The CDR3 nucleotides are TGTGCCAGCAGCATAGGACAGCCGAACTATGGCTACACCTTC. It encodes CASSIGQPNYGYTF.

This chain uses TRBV5-1 with TRBJ1-1; tentatively, D is TRBD1 (5 bases). There are 14 residues in the CDR3. The V end lost 4 bases, the J end lost 4 bases, and 14 bases lay between the germline ends. The germline gives CDR1 SGHRS, CDR2 YFSETQ. The CDR3 reads CASSLLQGPTEAFF. In DNA form, the CDR3 reads TGCGCCAGCAGCCTACTCCAGGGTCCCACTGAAGCTTTCTTT.

This sequence joins TRBV30 and TRBJ2-6; no reliable D call. From germline, CDR1 is GTSNPN and CDR2 SVGIG (reference sequence). Between the trimmed V and J ends, which lost 2 bases and 0 bases, there was a span of 5 bases. The CDR3 consists of 14 residues. The DNA for the CDR3 is TGTGCCTGGAGTAAGGGCTCTGGGGCCAACGTCCTGACTTTC. It translates to CAWSKGSGANVLTF.

This clonotype was counted between two and nine times. The chain uses TRBV5-1 and TRBJ2-1; possibly TRBD2 for D (5 bases). This CDR3 is 15 amino acids long. Germline-derived CDR1 and CDR2 are SGHRS and YFSETQ. V dropped 1 base and J dropped 2 bases, with 10 bases sitting between them. CDR3 nucleotide sequence: TGCGCCAGCAGCTTGACAGTGACTACCTACAATGAGCAGTTCTTC. Encoded protein: CASSLTVTTYNEQFF.

This clonotype was counted between two and nine times. This chain joins TRBV12-3 or TRBV12-4 and TRBJ2-7; perhaps TRBD1 as D (6 bases). This CDR3 is built from 15 residues. Between the trimmed V and J ends, which lost 1 base and 2 bases, there was a span of 12 bases. The CDR3 DNA sequence: TGTGCCAGCAGTTTAGGTAACAGGGAAACCTACGAGCAGTACTTC. Amino acid sequence: CASSLGNRETYEQYF.

This rearrangement joins TRBV28 to TRBJ2-5, with 10 bases aligning to TRBD1. The CDR3 is 12 amino acids. Germline-derived CDR1 and CDR2 are MDHEN and SYDVKM. Trimming took 3 bases from V and 13 from J; bases not matched to a gene: 5. The CDR3 DNA follows: TGTGCCAGCAGTTTGGGACAGGGGCTTGGGTACTTC. Protein: CASSLGQGLGYF.

The rearrangement uses TRBV11-2 and TRBJ1-1; tentatively, D is TRBD1 (5 bases). V lost 6 bases and J lost 2, with 13 bases in between. The germline V gene has CDR1 SGHAT and CDR2 FQNNGV. CDR3 length: 14 amino acids. The CDR3 sequence: CASRLDRSNTEAFF. The CDR3 DNA reads as TGTGCCAGCAGACTAGACAGATCTAACACTGAAGCTTTCTTT.

V gene TRBV5-1 combines with J gene TRBJ2-3, with D possibly TRBD1 on 6 matching bases. Between the trimmed V and J ends, which lost 0 bases and 0 bases, there was a span of 11 bases. This CDR3 is built from 16 residues. Germline V gives CDR1 SGHRS, CDR2 YFSETQ. Written as DNA, the CDR3 is TGCGCCAGCAGCTTGGTGACAGGACCTAGCACAGATACGCAGTATTTT. It yields the protein CASSLVTGPSTDTQYF.

The chain employs TRBV6-5 and TRBJ2-3; 13 bases align to TRBD2. CDR3 size: 15 residues. V lost 2 bases and J lost 6; bases outside the gene matches: 2. From germline, CDR1 is MNHEY and CDR2 SVGAGI. The CDR3 loop reads CASSYQGLAGDTQYF. CDR3 nucleotides: TGTGCCAGCAGTTACCAGGGACTAGCGGGGGATACGCAGTATTTT.

This clonotype was counted a few times. V is TRBV29-1 and J is TRBJ2-5; D not certain. CDR3 length: 13 amino acids. V lost 0 bases and J lost 1, with 6 bases in between. Germline assignment: CDR1 SQVTM and CDR2 ANQGSEA. CDR3 region: CSVEEGSQETQYF. In DNA, the CDR3 is TGCAGCGTTGAAGAGGGCAGCCAAGAGACCCAGTACTTC.

This clonotype was counted a single time. The chain is built from TRBV20-1 and TRBJ1-1; D is unclear. V shed 3 bases and J shed 2 bases, with 10 bases lying between them. In germline, CDR1 is DFQATT, CDR2 SNEGSKA (reference sequence). This CDR3 is 13 amino acids long. The CDR3 here is CSARGQINTEAFF. In DNA form, the CDR3 reads TGCAGTGCTAGGGGCCAAATTAACACTGAAGCTTTCTTT.

J is TRBJ1-2 and V is TRBV3-1; D ambiguous. V was trimmed by 3 bases and J by 6 bases, leaving 14 bases between them. The CDR3 contains 14 residues. The V gene's germline CDR1 is LGHDT and CDR2 YNNKEL (reference sequence). The DNA of the CDR3 is TGTGCCAGCAGCCACTCTTCGGGCGGCCATGGCTACACCTTC. This encodes CASSHSSGGHGYTF.

This CDR3 reads CASSLQGFEQFF. The DNA of the CDR3 is TGTGCCAGCAGTTTACAGGGTTTTGAGCAGTTCTTC. The chain has TRBV25-1 and TRBJ2-1, with a possible D match to TRBD1 (6 bases). The V end was cut by 5 bases, the J end by 9 bases, with 11 bases between. There are 12 residues in the CDR3. Per germline, CDR1 MGHDK and CDR2 SYGVNS.

The V and J genes are TRBV7-8 and TRBJ1-1; 7 nucleotides line up with TRBD1. Losses at the gene ends were 2 bases for V and 0 bases for J; bases not matched to a gene: 6. Germline V gene lookup returns CDR1 SGHVS and CDR2 FQNEAQ. This CDR3 has 16 residues. In DNA, the CDR3 is TGTGCCAGCAGCTTACTCCCAGGGGGGATGAACACTGAAGCTTTCTTT. Amino acids: CASSLLPGGMNTEAFF.

This clonotype was counted ten times or more. The chain recombines TRBV7-2 with TRBJ2-2; D remains ambiguous. Trimming shortened V by 1 base and J by 3 bases, and 6 bases separated the two germline ends. The V gene's germline CDR1 is SGHTA and CDR2 FQGNSA. The CDR3 runs to 14 residues. CDR3 DNA: TGTGCCAGCAGCTTAGTTGGGGACACCGGGGAGCTGTTTTTT. It encodes CASSLVGDTGELFF.

The chain employs TRBV5-1 and TRBJ2-7; TRBD1 or TRBD2 may be the D gene (5 bases each). Germline V gene data show CDR1 as SGHRS and CDR2 as YFSETQ. V lost 3 bases and J lost 7, with 20 bases in between. This CDR3 has 15 amino acids. CDR3 in amino acids: CASSSRGDLGNEQYF. The CDR3 DNA reads as TGCGCCAGCAGCTCTAGAGGGGATTTGGGCAATGAGCAGTACTTC.

Ten or more counts support this clonotype. This sequence joins TRBV6-2 or TRBV6-3 and TRBJ2-7, with no clear D. Germline CDR1 and CDR2: MNHEY and SVGEGT. The ends were cut back, 5 bases at V and 3 bases at J, with 11 bases in the middle. The CDR3 consists of 13 residues. Here the CDR3 DNA reads TGTGCCAGCAGTGATCCCCTAAGCTACGAGCAGTACTTC. This gives the protein CASSDPLSYEQYF.

This clonotype came up a few times. The chain combines TRBV11-2 with TRBJ2-7; TRBD1 might be the D (6 bases). CDR1 is SGHAT, CDR2 FQNNGV, per germline. Trimming left V 2 bases short and J 6 bases short, with 11 bases between. The CDR3 sequence is 13 residues long. The CDR3 region has the DNA TGTGCCAGCAGCTTACACCAGGACAGCGAGCAGTACTTC. This translates into CASSLHQDSEQYF. The full variable domain, in which reference TRBV11-2 and TRBJ2-7 provide the parts outside the CDR3, is EAGVAQSPRYKIIEKRQSVAFWCNPISGHATLYWYQQILGQGPKLLIQFQNNGVVDDSQLPKDRFSAERLKGVDSTLKIQPAKLEDSAVYLCASSLHQDSEQYFGPGTRLTVT.